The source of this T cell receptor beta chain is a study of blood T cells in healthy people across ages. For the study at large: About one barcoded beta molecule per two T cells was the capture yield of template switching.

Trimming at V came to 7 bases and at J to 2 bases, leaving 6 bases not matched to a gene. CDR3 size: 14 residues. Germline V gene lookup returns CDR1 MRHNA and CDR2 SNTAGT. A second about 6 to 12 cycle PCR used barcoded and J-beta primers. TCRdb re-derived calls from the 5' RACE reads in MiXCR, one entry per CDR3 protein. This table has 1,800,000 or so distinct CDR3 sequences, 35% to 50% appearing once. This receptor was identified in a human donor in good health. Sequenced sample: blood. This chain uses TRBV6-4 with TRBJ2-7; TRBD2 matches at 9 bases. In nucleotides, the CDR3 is TGTGCCAGCATGAGTGCGGGGGGGACCTACGAGCAGTACTTC. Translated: CASMSAGGTYEQYF.